This T cell receptor beta chain was observed in a study of human T cells and chemical hapten exposure (dated by TCRdb to the early 2020s). Regarding the research as a whole: For sensitization, 2% DPC in acetone was applied to an approximately 2 cm by approximately 2 cm area of upper inner arm skin. Patients additionally received weekly therapeutic DPC doses to the scalp throughout the roughly 25-week study period. Patch testing on the upper back used Finn chambers containing 0.01% DPC, with scoring done after 6 days according to International Contact Dermatitis Research Group standards. Alopecia areata with under or over 50% scalp involvement, alopecia totalis and alopecia universalis were represented in the patient cohort, which was mostly female. The libraries were sequenced as a pool, and the TCR yield per sample differed mostly because of small variations in library volumes within the pool. The study tracked peripheral blood TCR repertoire changes in vivo during primary and secondary sensitization to the hapten diphenylcyclopropenone (DPC) in alopecia patients. Blood was sampled from patients pre-sensitization (week 0) and at 2, 6 and about 24 weeks after DPC sensitization. Approximately 28 alopecia patients gave blood for TCR sequencing at one to four time points (pre-sensitization, 2, 6 and 24 weeks).

Points the paper makes about the study in general: Compared with pre-sensitization or healthy control sets, expanded TCRs formed significantly more large CDR3 similarity clusters, which is consistent with antigen-driven responses. Alopecia, a presumed autoimmune disease, was present in all patients, so the immune response of the patients might differ from that of healthy individuals. DPC sensitization did not change how many TCRs were above 1 in 1000 frequency, and no evidence was found of alterations in global repertoire structure. After repeated subsampling, changes were observed in the strength of the expansion versus patch-test correlation and in the threshold at which the correlation became significant. Patch test score correlated positively with the number of PT1 expanded TCRs, reaching significance at thresholds 8, 16 and 32 but not at 4.

Germline trimming amounts to 1 base on V and 9 bases on J, with 6 as the count of junction bases outside the gene matches. Its CDR3 holds 15 amino acids, cysteine through phenylalanine. The DNA shown is the 45-base CDR3, in frame from base 1. This clonotype was counted only a few times. No cognate antigen has been identified for it. One base away there is no much larger clone; base qualities are not given. The library was built by means of RACE. Reads for this sample came from a NextSeq 500. During library preparation, unique molecular identifiers were attached to individual cDNA molecules so that TCRs could be counted in a quantitative, reproducible way. Each blood RNA sample was used to sequence both TCR alpha and TCR beta chains. The study's own analysis went as follows. The median number of TCRs per sample was some 100,000, ranging from about 23,224 to 700,000. The Decombinator software suite was used to annotate the V, J and CDR3 of the TCR reads. For PS versus PT1 abundance plots, all samples were subsampled to the same number of TCRs (28,000). TCRs were defined as expanded if absent before sensitization and observed at least eight times at the 2-week time point. Clones were called with MiXCR by TCRdb after fastp trimmed the public reads at Q25, and only in-frame beta chains were retained. Rows with a matching CDR3 protein are joined into one entry that keeps the most common DNA and genes. These V and J calls derive from TCRdb rather than the authors' analysis. The sample table holds fewer than 100,000 distinct CDR3 sequences, of which about a tenth were seen once. The ten largest account for just over 2% of the sample.

The time point label on this specimen signifies: patch test 2, 6 weeks after DPC sensitization. The treatment or condition label corresponds to: therapeutic diphenylcyclopropenone sensitization with weekly scalp DPC. At every patch-test visit, the blood draw took place before the patch test was put on. Patients were considered eligible if aged 18 to 70, diagnosed with alopecia and deemed suitable for DPC therapy, and patients were excluded if pregnant. Unfractionated whole blood was collected in Tempus Blood RNA tubes, and total RNA was extracted from that blood. The receptor's source is a woman between 40 and 55 years old with alopecia areata. Some clones in this sample may be carry-over from other donors' samples. This sequence uses TRBV12-3 or TRBV12-4 and TRBJ1-6; 7 bases in the middle match TRBD1. The sequenced sample was whole blood, obtained in connection with sensitization to the hapten diphenylcyclopropenone (DPC). The nucleotide sequence is given as TGTGCCAGCAGTTTAGACACAGGGGCCCTTTCACCCCTCCACTTT. Translated, this is CASSLDTGALSPLHF.